A selection of T cell receptor beta chains follows, all from one sample in a study of regulatory T cells in long-lasting Graves disease. TCRdb re-called the multiplex PCR reads through MiXCR, storing one row per CDR3 protein. The table includes approximately 440,000 distinct CDR3 sequences, 15% to 20% detected once. These records were also assigned to another study, of T cells in Graves' hyperthyroidism and ophthalmopathy.

Sequencing was performed on peripheral blood mononuclear cells (PBMCs), taken at new diagnosis, from a patient treated with antithyroid drugs. Receptors originate from a man in his forties with Graves disease. CDR3s include the opening cysteine and the closing phenylalanine or tryptophan. The order of the fields is clone size, V gene, J gene, D gene, CDR3 protein, CDR3 DNA. The D gene is left open where the match is weak. The size entry is marked missing in some rows and otherwise reads once, few, many or a size class.

>.|TRBV14|TRBJ2-1|.
CASSHSPTEHNEQFF
TGTGCCAGCAGCCACTCCCCGACAGAGCACAATGAGCAGTTCTTC
>many|TRBV24-1|TRBJ2-1|.
CATSVDYLEDEQFF
TGTGCCACCAGTGTTGACTACCTGGAGGATGAGCAGTTCTTC
>many|TRBV12-3/TRBV12-4|TRBJ2-1|TRBD2
CASSSTSGNEQFF
TGTGCCAGCAGCTCTACTAGCGGCAATGAGCAGTTCTTC
>.|TRBV12-3/TRBV12-4|TRBJ1-1|TRBD1
CASSQQGRHTEAFF
TGTGCCAGCAGCCAACAGGGGAGGCACACTGAAGCTTTCTTT
>many|TRBV12-3/TRBV12-4|TRBJ2-5|TRBD2
CASSLGTSVGETQYF
TGTGCCAGCAGTTTAGGGACTAGTGTAGGAGAGACCCAGTACTTC
>.|TRBV15|TRBJ1-4|.
CATSPDPGEWFF
TGTGCCACCAGCCCAGATCCCGGGGAATGGTTTTTT
>.|TRBV29-1|TRBJ2-3|.
CSVESGTADTQYF
TGCAGCGTTGAATCTGGGACGGCAGATACGCAGTATTTT
>many|TRBV2|TRBJ2-7|TRBD2
CASSESSAGGPDEQYF
TGTGCCAGCAGTGAAAGTTCGGCGGGAGGGCCTGACGAGCAGTACTTC
>many|TRBV28|TRBJ1-1|.
CASSLSLRSANTEAFF
TGTGCCAGCAGTTTATCCTTACGGAGCGCGAACACTGAAGCTTTCTTT
>few|TRBV7-3|TRBJ2-6|.
CASSDISGANVLTF
TGTGCCAGCAGCGACATCTCTGGGGCCAACGTCCTGACTTTC
>few|TRBV5-1|TRBJ2-2|TRBD1
CASSRQGDGGELFF
TGCGCCAGCAGCAGACAGGGGGACGGCGGGGAGCTGTTTTTT
>.|TRBV5-1|TRBJ2-2|.
CASSLATGNTGELFF
TGCGCCAGCAGCTTAGCGACAGGGAACACCGGGGAGCTGTTTTTT
>many|TRBV7-8|TRBJ1-5|.
CASSLAWGSNQPQHF
TGTGCCAGCAGCTTAGCGTGGGGTAGCAATCAGCCCCAGCATTTT
>many|TRBV18|TRBJ2-7|.
CASSLSTGTYEQYF
TGTGCCAGCTCACTTTCCACGGGGACCTACGAGCAGTACTTC
>many|TRBV28|TRBJ2-5|.
CATFGGTKETQYF
TGTGCCACTTTCGGAGGGACCAAAGAGACCCAGTACTTC
>many|TRBV10-3|TRBJ2-7|TRBD1
CAISDLGQGAYEQYF
TGTGCCATCAGTGATCTTGGACAGGGGGCTTACGAGCAGTACTTC
>many|TRBV3-1|TRBJ2-1|TRBD2
CASSQGLAGFNEQFF
TGTGCCAGCAGCCAGGGACTAGCGGGGTTCAATGAGCAGTTCTTC
>few|TRBV29-1|TRBJ1-1|.
CSVYGPNTEAFF
TGCAGCGTTTATGGACCGAACACTGAAGCTTTCTTT
>many|TRBV12-5|TRBJ2-7|.
CASGLMGGREQYF
TGTGCTAGTGGCCTCATGGGAGGTCGCGAGCAGTACTTC
>many|TRBV11-2|TRBJ2-2|TRBD2
CASSLRGTSRTGELFF
TGTGCCAGCAGCTTGAGGGGGACTAGTCGGACCGGGGAGCTGTTTTTT
>.|TRBV28|TRBJ2-2|.
CASSFSGTGRNTGELFF
TGTGCCAGCAGTTTTTCGGGAACAGGGAGGAACACCGGGGAGCTGTTTTTT
>.|TRBV15|TRBJ1-5|.
CATSRVFGGIQPQHF
TGTGCCACCAGCAGAGTATTTGGGGGGATTCAGCCCCAGCATTTT
>.|TRBV9|TRBJ1-3|.
CASTEEEGGVGNTIYF
TGTGCCAGCACCGAGGAGGAGGGGGGAGTCGGAAACACCATATATTTT
>many|TRBV20-1|TRBJ1-3|.
CSARDGAGAGNTIYF
TGCAGTGCTAGAGATGGGGCAGGAGCTGGAAACACCATATATTTT
>many|TRBV5-1|TRBJ2-1|TRBD2
CASSLGLAGKWNEQFF
TGCGCCAGCAGCTTGGGACTAGCGGGAAAATGGAATGAGCAGTTCTTC
>many|TRBV2|TRBJ2-7|.
CASSQSSYEQYF
TGTGCCAGCAGCCAGAGCTCCTACGAGCAGTACTTC
>few|TRBV2|TRBJ2-3|TRBD1
CASSPRTGSSTDTQYF
TGCGCCAGCAGCCCGAGGACAGGGAGCAGCACAGATACGCAGTATTTT
>many|TRBV5-1|TRBJ2-3|TRBD2
CASSLSGSWSTDTQYF
TGCGCCAGCAGCTTGAGCGGGAGTTGGAGCACAGATACGCAGTATTTT
>.|TRBV7-2|TRBJ2-7|.
CASRQGLGTPYEQYF
TGTGCCAGCAGGCAGGGTTTGGGGACCCCCTACGAGCAGTACTTC
>.|TRBV2|TRBJ1-1|TRBD1
CASPTGLNTEAFF
TGTGCCAGCCCGACAGGGCTGAACACTGAAGCTTTCTTT
>many|TRBV28|TRBJ2-5|TRBD2
CASSLGRSGSRQETQYF
TGTGCCAGCAGTTTAGGCCGTAGCGGGAGCCGCCAAGAGACCCAGTACTTC
>many|TRBV3-1|TRBJ2-7|TRBD2
CASSHRGGEQYF
TGTGCCAGCAGCCACCGGGGGGGCGAGCAGTACTTC
>many|TRBV24-1|TRBJ2-1|.
CATSDSGSAEQFF
TGTGCCACCAGTGATTCCGGTTCCGCGGAGCAGTTCTTC
>many|TRBV11-2|TRBJ1-1|TRBD1
CASSVTGGGEAFF
TGTGCCAGCAGCGTTACAGGGGGTGGTGAAGCTTTCTTT
>.|TRBV7-9|TRBJ2-1|TRBD2
CASSLSGAPEQFF
TGTGCCAGCAGCTTAAGCGGGGCCCCCGAGCAGTTCTTC
>many|TRBV7-3|TRBJ2-3|TRBD2
CASSSPSGNTDTQYF
TGTGCCAGCAGCTCTCCTAGCGGGAACACAGATACGCAGTATTTT
>many|TRBV30|TRBJ1-2|TRBD1
CAWSVYRGYGYTF
TGTGCCTGGAGTGTATACAGGGGCTATGGCTACACCTTC
>many|TRBV29-1|TRBJ2-3|.
CSVTWTVSTDTQYF
TGCAGCGTTACATGGACAGTCAGCACAGATACGCAGTATTTT
>many|TRBV7-9|TRBJ1-1|.
CASSLAYTEAFF
TGTGCCAGCAGCTTAGCCTACACTGAAGCTTTCTTT
>many|TRBV5-6|TRBJ2-1|TRBD2
CASSFLQREYNEQFF
TGTGCCAGCAGCTTTTTACAGCGGGAGTACAATGAGCAGTTCTTC
>many|TRBV12-3/TRBV12-4|TRBJ2-1|TRBD2
CASSLGGLAHEQFF
TGTGCCAGCAGTTTAGGGGGACTAGCGCATGAGCAGTTCTTC
>many|TRBV20-1|TRBJ2-7|TRBD2
CSAPSGAPYEQYF
TGCAGTGCTCCTAGCGGGGCTCCCTACGAGCAGTACTTC
>many|TRBV12-5|TRBJ2-5|TRBD2
CASGLVGAGGWETQYF
TGTGCTAGTGGTTTGGTCGGAGCGGGGGGGTGGGAGACCCAGTACTTC
>.|TRBV27|TRBJ2-1|TRBD2
CASSSRTSGSYNEQFF
TGTGCCAGCAGTTCCCGGACTAGCGGTAGCTACAATGAGCAGTTCTTC
>many|TRBV20-1|TRBJ2-3|TRBD1
CSARDRGLSDTQYF
TGCAGTGCCCGGGACAGGGGATTATCAGATACGCAGTATTTT
>few|TRBV5-6|TRBJ2-7|TRBD1
CASSPGQLIYEQYF
TGTGCCAGCAGCCCGGGACAGTTAATCTACGAGCAGTACTTC
>few|TRBV20-1|TRBJ2-1|TRBD2
CSAREIMSGKGYSEQFF
TGCAGTGCTAGAGAGATTATGAGCGGGAAGGGGTACAGTGAGCAGTTCTTC